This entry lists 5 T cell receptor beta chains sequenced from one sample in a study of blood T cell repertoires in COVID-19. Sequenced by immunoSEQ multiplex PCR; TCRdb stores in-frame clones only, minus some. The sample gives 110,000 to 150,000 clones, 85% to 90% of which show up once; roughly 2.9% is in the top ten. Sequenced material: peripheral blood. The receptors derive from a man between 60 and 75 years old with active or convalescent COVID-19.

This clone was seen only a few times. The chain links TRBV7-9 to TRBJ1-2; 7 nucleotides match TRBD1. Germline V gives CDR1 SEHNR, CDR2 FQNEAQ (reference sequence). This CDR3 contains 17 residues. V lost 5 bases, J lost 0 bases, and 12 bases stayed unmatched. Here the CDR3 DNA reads TGTGCCAGCAGCCCAGTCCCGGGACAGCCTACTAACTATGGCTACACCTTC. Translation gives CASSPVPGQPTNYGYTF.

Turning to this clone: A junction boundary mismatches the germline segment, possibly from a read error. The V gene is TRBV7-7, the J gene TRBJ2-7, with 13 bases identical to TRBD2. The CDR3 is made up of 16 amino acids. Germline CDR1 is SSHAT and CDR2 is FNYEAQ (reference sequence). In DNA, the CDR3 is TGTGCTAGCAGCAAACTAGCGGGAGGGAGCTCCTACGAGCAGTACTTC. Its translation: CASSKLAGGSSYEQYF.

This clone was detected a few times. The DNA for the CDR3 is TGTGCCTGGAGTGTACAGGAACGTTCACCCCTCCACTTT. As protein: CAWSVQERSPLHF. The rearrangement links TRBV30 to TRBJ1-6, with D perhaps matching TRBD1 (5 bases). V lost 0 bases and J 9 bases, leaving 9 bases between the germline ends. The CDR3 spans 13 residues. The V gene's germline CDR1 is GTSNPN and CDR2 SVGIG (reference sequence).

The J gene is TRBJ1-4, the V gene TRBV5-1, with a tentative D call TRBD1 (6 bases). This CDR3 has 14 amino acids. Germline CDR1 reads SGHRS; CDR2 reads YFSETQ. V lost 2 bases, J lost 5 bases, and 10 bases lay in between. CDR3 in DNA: TGCGCCAGCAGCTTAGACAGGCCCAATGAAAAACTGTTTTTT. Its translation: CASSLDRPNEKLFF. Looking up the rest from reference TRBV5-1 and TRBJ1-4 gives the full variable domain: KAGVTQTPRYLIKTRGQQVTLSCSPISGHRSVSWYQQTPGQGLQFLFEYFSETQRNKGNFPGRFSGRQFSNSRSEMNVSTLELGDSALYLCASSLDRPNEKLFFGSGTQLSVL.

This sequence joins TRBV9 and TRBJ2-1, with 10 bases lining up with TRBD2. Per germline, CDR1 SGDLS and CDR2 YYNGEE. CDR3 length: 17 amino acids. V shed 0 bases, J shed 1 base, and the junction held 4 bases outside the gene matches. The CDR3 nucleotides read TGTGCCAGCAGCGTAGGAGCGGGGGGGGCATCCTACAATGAGCAGTTCTTC. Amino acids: CASSVGAGGASYNEQFF.